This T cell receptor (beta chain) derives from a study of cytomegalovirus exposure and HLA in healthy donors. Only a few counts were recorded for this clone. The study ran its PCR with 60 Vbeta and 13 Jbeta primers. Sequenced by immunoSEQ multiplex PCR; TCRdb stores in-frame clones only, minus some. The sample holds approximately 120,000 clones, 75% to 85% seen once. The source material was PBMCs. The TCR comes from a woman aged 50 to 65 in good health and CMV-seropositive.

The CDR3 region is CASSVGLADTGELFF. Written as DNA, the CDR3 is TGTGCCAGCAGCGTGGGGCTAGCGGACACCGGGGAGCTGTTTTTT. The chain combines TRBV9 with TRBJ2-2, with TRBD2 matching 7 bases. CDR3 length: 15 residues. After removal of 2 bases from V and 3 bases from J, the junction contained 4 bases not matched to a gene. Germline V lookup: CDR1 SGDLS, CDR2 YYNGEE.